This T cell receptor beta chain was sequenced in a study of blood T cell repertoires in COVID-19. Study-wide background: COVID-19 samples, acute and convalescent, were from the United States, Italy and Spain. From T cells, B-cell-depleted T cells, or PBMCs came the material, which was cDNA or gDNA.

Per the authors' pipeline: Quantification of nucleated cells was approximated via reference gene primer amplification. The table came from immunoSEQ multiplex PCR; TCRdb's copy has only in-frame clones and leaves some out. That table gives V, J and clone size, and the DNA gave D and trimming. This sample yields 120,000 to 150,000 clones, of which roughly 89% are seen a single time; around 4.5% belongs to the top ten. This CDR3 region has 15 residues. The germline V gene encodes CDR1 MNHEY and CDR2 SMNVEV (reference sequence). Trimming cost V 3 bases and J 3 bases, with 15 bases left between them. This TCR derives from a woman aged 40 to 50 with acute or convalescent COVID-19. The chain joins TRBV27 to TRBJ2-7; maybe TRBD1 (7 bases). The sample consisted of peripheral blood. CDR3: CASSFLGQEGYEQYF. CDR3 DNA: TGTGCCAGCAGTTTCTTAGGACAGGAGGGCTACGAGCAGTACTTC.